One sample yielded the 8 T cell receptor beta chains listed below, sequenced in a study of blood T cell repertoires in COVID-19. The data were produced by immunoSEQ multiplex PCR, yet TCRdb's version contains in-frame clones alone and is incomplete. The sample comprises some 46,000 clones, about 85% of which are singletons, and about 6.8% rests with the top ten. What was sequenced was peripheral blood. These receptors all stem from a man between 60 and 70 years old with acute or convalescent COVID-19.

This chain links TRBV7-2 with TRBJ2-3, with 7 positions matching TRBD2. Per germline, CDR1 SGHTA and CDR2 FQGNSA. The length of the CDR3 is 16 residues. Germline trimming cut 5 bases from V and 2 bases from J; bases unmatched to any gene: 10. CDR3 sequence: CASSPHARGVTDTQYF. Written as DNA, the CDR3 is TGTGCCAGCAGCCCCCACGCCCGGGGGGTCACAGATACGCAGTATTTT. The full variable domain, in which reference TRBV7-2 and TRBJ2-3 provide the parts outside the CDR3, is GAGVSQSPSNKVTEKGKDVELRCDPISGHTALYWYRQSLGQGLEFLIYFQGNSAPDKSGLPSDRFSAERTGGSVSTLTIQRTQQEDSAVYLCASSPHARGVTDTQYFGPGTRLTVL.

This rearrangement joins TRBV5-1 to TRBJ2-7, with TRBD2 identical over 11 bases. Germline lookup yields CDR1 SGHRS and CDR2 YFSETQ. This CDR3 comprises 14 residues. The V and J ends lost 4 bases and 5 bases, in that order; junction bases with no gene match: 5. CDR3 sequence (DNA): TGCGCCAGCAGCCCTACTAGCGGGAGCAACGAGCAGTACTTC. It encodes CASSPTSGSNEQYF.

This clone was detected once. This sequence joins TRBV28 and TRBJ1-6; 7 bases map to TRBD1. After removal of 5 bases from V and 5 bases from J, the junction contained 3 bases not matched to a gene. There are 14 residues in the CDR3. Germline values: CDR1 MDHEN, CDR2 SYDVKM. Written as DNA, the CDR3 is TGTGCCAGCAGTGAGGGACAGCATAATTCACCCCTCCACTTT. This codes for CASSEGQHNSPLHF. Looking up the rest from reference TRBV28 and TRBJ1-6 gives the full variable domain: DVKVTQSSRYLVKRTGEKVFLECVQDMDHENMFWYRQDPGLGLRLIYFSYDVKMKEKGDIPEGYSVSREKKERFSLILESASTNQTSMYLCASSEGQHNSPLHFGNGTRLTVT.

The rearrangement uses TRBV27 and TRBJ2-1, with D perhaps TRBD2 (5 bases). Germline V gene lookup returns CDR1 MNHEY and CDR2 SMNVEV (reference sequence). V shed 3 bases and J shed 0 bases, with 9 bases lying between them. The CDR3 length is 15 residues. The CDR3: CASSFSVSSYNEQFF. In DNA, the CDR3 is TGTGCCAGCAGTTTTAGCGTAAGCTCCTACAATGAGCAGTTCTTC.

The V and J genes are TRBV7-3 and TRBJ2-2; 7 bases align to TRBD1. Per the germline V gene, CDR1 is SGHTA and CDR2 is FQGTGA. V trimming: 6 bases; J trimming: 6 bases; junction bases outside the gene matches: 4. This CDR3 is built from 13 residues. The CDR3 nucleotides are TGTGCCAGCAGTGACAGGGTCGCCGGGGAGCTGTTTTTT. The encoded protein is CASSDRVAGELFF.

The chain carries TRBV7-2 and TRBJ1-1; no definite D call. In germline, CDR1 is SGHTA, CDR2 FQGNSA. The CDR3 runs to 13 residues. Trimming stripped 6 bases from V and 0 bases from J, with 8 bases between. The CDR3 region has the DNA TGTGCCAGCAGTTCTACAGTGAACACTGAAGCTTTCTTT. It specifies CASSSTVNTEAFF.

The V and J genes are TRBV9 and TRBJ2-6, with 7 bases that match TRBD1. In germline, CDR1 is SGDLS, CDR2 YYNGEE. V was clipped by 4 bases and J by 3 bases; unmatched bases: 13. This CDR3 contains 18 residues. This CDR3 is CASSLRTGPSFGANVLTF. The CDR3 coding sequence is TGTGCCAGCAGCCTTAGGACAGGCCCCTCCTTTGGGGCCAACGTCCTGACTTTC.

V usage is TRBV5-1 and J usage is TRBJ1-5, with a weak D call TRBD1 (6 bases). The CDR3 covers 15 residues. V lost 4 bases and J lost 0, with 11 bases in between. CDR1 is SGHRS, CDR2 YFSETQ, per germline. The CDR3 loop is CASSEGTYSNQPQHF. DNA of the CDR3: TGCGCCAGCAGCGAAGGGACATATAGCAATCAGCCCCAGCATTTT.